Sequencing of this TCR beta chain was carried out in a study of memory CD4+ T cells and cytomegalovirus serostatus. The germline V and J ends were trimmed by 4 bases and 6 bases, with 6 bases remaining between them. The CDR3 is made up of 12 amino acids. CDR1 is MDHEN and CDR2 is SYDVKM in the germline V gene. Single viable CD3+CD4+CD8-CD45RO+ cells were sorted as the memory CD4+ T cells. This table comes from immunoSEQ multiplex PCR, and its TCRdb copy is limited to in-frame clones, with some not included. The table has approximately 30,000 clones, roughly 80% seen once; the top ten hold about 0.65%.

Sequenced input: memory CD4+ T cells from blood. V usage is TRBV28 and J usage is TRBJ1-4; D gene ambiguous. The clonotype comes from an adult in good health and CMV-seronegative. Some clones in this sample may be carry-over from other donors' samples. CDR3 sequence: CASSSLHEKLFF. The CDR3 DNA sequence: TGTGCCAGCAGTTCCCTCCATGAAAAACTGTTTTTT.